The 10 T cell receptor beta chains reported below all come from one sample, sequenced in a study of blood T cell repertoires in COVID-19. Repertoires were generated with immunoSEQ multiplex PCR, while TCRdb's copy carries only in-frame clones and drops some. The sample holds approximately 74,000 clones, approximately 79% seen once. Sequencing was carried out using peripheral blood. These receptors were obtained from a man between 60 and 70 years old with acute or convalescent COVID-19.

The V gene is TRBV5-1, the J gene TRBJ1-4, with a weak D call TRBD1 (6 bases). Trimming took off 4 bases at V and 3 bases at J, with 13 bases between the two ends. The CDR3 is made up of 15 amino acids. In germline, CDR1 is SGHRS, CDR2 YFSETQ. The CDR3 is CASSGGRGPNEKLFF. As DNA, the CDR3 is TGCGCCAGCAGCGGAGGGCGGGGGCCTAATGAAAAACTGTTTTTT.

The rearrangement links TRBV12-1 to TRBJ1-5; the table's D call, TRBD1, was not checked against the DNA. TRBV12-1 is classified as a pseudogene. The CDR3 extends over 14 amino acids. This CDR3 is CASSFTGGCQPQHF. In DNA form, the CDR3 reads TGTGCCAGCAGCTTTACAGGGGGCTGTCAGCCCCAGCATTTT.

The V and J genes are TRBV5-6 and TRBJ1-6; 7 bases are a match to TRBD1. With 4 bases clipped from V and 3 bases from J, the junction kept 7 bases outside the gene matches. The CDR3 runs 16 residues. CDR1 and CDR2 (germline): SGHDT, YYEEEE. For the CDR3, the DNA is TGTGCCAGCAGCCCCAGGGGGACAGTCTATAATTCACCCCTCCACTTT. Its protein product is CASSPRGTVYNSPLHF.

The rearrangement uses TRBV7-2 and TRBJ2-1; 13 bases line up with TRBD2. Unmatched junction bases numbered 11, after V lost 5 bases and J lost 10 bases. This CDR3 contains 16 residues. Per germline, CDR1 SGHTA and CDR2 FQGNSA. This CDR3 reads CASSIRTSGGTMEQFF. The CDR3 DNA reads as TGTGCCAGCAGCATCCGGACTAGCGGGGGTACAATGGAGCAGTTCTTC.

This chain links TRBV7-2 with TRBJ1-2, with D perhaps matching TRBD1 (6 bases). The CDR3 has 14 residues. Trimming cost V 7 bases and J 1 base, with 13 bases left between them. Germline CDR1 and CDR2: SGHTA and FQGNSA. This CDR3 is CASNPRTVNYGYTF. CDR3 nucleotides: TGTGCCAGCAACCCAAGGACAGTTAACTATGGCTACACCTTC.

The chain couples TRBV7-9 to TRBJ2-2, with 7 positions matching TRBD2. Germline values: CDR1 SEHNR, CDR2 FQNEAQ (reference sequence). The CDR3 is 13 amino acids. V was clipped by 5 bases and J by 5 bases; unmatched bases: 2. Written as DNA, the CDR3 is TGTGCCAGCAGCCGGGGAGGGACCGGGGAGCTGTTTTTT. Encoded protein: CASSRGGTGELFF.

The sample holds one count of this clone. The rearrangement links TRBV6-2 or TRBV6-3 to TRBJ1-5; TRBD1 might be the D (5 bases). Germline assignment: CDR1 MNHEY and CDR2 SVGEGT. This CDR3 spans 14 amino acids. With 4 bases removed from V and 3 bases from J, the gap between germline ends came to 10 bases. DNA of the CDR3: TGTGCCAGCAGTTTTCGGGGGTTCAATCAGCCCCAGCATTTT. Amino acids: CASSFRGFNQPQHF.

This clone was recorded once. The V and J genes are TRBV6-4 and TRBJ1-3; D perhaps matches TRBD1 (5 bases). Trimming shortened V by 2 bases and J by 3 bases, and 8 bases separated the two germline ends. Germline lookup yields CDR1 MRHNA and CDR2 SNTAGT. This CDR3 comprises 14 residues. CDR3 residues: CASSDSRVGNTIYF. CDR3 DNA sequence: TGTGCCAGCAGTGACAGCAGGGTTGGAAACACCATATATTTT.

This clone was detected once. The rearrangement links TRBV6-5 to TRBJ1-6, with D unclear. Trimming pared 0 bases from V and 8 bases from J, leaving 11 bases between. This CDR3 spans 15 amino acids. The germline V gene has CDR1 MNHEY and CDR2 SVGAGI. CDR3 in amino acids: CASSYSSGVDSPLHF. CDR3 bases: TGTGCCAGCAGTTACTCGTCGGGAGTAGATTCACCCCTCCACTTT.

The rearrangement links TRBV4-2 to TRBJ1-3; perhaps TRBD1 as D (5 bases). The CDR3 spans 15 residues. The V end lost 2 bases, the J end lost 2 bases, and 10 bases lay between the germline ends. From germline, CDR1 is LGHNA and CDR2 YNFKEQ. The CDR3 loop is CASSQNRLPGNTIYF. The CDR3 DNA reads TGTGCCAGCAGCCAAAACAGGCTCCCTGGAAACACCATATATTTT.